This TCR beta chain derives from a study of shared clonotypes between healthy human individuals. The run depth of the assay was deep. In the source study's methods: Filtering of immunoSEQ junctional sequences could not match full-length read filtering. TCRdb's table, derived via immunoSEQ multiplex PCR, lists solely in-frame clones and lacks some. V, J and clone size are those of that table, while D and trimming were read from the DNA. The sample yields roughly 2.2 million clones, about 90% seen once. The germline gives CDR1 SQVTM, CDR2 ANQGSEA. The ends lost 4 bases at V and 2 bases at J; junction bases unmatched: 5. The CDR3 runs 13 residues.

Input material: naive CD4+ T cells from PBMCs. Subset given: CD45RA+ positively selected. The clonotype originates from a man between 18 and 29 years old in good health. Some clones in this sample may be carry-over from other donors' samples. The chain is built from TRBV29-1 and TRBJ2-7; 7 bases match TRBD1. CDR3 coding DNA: TGCAGCGTTGGGCTACAGGGGACCTACGAGCAGTACTTC. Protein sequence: CSVGLQGTYEQYF.